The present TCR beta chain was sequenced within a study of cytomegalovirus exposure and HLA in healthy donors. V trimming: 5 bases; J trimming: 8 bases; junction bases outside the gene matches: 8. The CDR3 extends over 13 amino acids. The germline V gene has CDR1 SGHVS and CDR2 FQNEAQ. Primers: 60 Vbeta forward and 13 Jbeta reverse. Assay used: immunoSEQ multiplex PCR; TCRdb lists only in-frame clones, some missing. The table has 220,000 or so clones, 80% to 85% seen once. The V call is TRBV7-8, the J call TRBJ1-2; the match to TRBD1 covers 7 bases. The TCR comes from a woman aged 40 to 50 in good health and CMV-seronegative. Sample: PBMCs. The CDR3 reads CASSAGGTRGYTF. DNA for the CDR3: TGTGCCAGCAGCGCAGGGGGGACCCGAGGCTACACCTTC.